This T cell receptor beta chain was captured by sequencing in a study of blood T cell repertoires in COVID-19. The overall study: The United States, Italy and Spain were the sources of the acute and convalescent COVID-19 samples. T cells, B-cell-depleted T cells, or PBMCs provided the cDNA or gDNA that served as material.

Profiled with immunoSEQ multiplex PCR; TCRdb holds only in-frame clones, not every one. This sample yields 200,000 to 300,000 clones, of which just under 85% are seen a single time; about 4% belongs to the top ten. The source of this sequence is a man aged 50 or older with acute or convalescent COVID-19. Sequencing was done on a sample of peripheral blood.

CDR3: CASSPGTGYGYTF. Here the CDR3 DNA reads TGCGCCAGCAGTCCCGGGACAGGATATGGCTACACCTTC. The chain is built from TRBV5-1 and TRBJ1-2; 8 bases match TRBD1. After removal of 5 bases from V and 5 bases from J, the junction contained 5 bases not matched to a gene. Germline V gene data show CDR1 as SGHRS and CDR2 as YFSETQ. This CDR3 spans 13 amino acids.